This TCR beta chain was captured in a study of naive and memory T cell subsets. Both TRBC1 and TRBC2 were covered by a beta constant-region primer of two equimolar oligonucleotides. TCRdb reprocessed the UMI-ligation and nested PCR reads with MiXCR, giving one entry per CDR3 protein. The sample records around 40,000 distinct CDR3 sequences, 13% being singletons. Cells stained for CD3, CD4, CD8, CD45RA, CD27 and viability were sorted into four CD45RA/CD27 subsets. Sequenced: effector memory CD4+ T cells from blood. As for subset: effector memory, CD45RA- CD27-. The TCR was taken from a human donor in good health.

The CDR3 DNA follows: TGTGCCAGCAGTGGGACTAGCGGGAGGGGGGAGACCCAGTACTTC. Its protein is CASSGTSGRGETQYF. V gene TRBV2 combines with J gene TRBJ2-5; TRBD2 agrees at 15 bases. Per the germline V gene, CDR1 is SNHLY and CDR2 is FYNNEI. The CDR3 has 15 amino acids. V shed 4 bases, J shed 5 bases, and the junction held 2 bases outside the gene matches.